Listed here is a single TCR beta chain. Its matching antigen is unknown. Amplification by 5'RACE using constant-segment primers produced TCR alpha and TCR beta cDNA libraries that carried sample barcodes and UMIs. Via MiXCR, TCRdb re-called the 5' RACE reads, giving one row per CDR3 protein. This repertoire shows under 400,000 distinct CDR3 sequences, 25% to 30% found once; its top ten account for 13%. This CDR3 has 16 residues. V dropped 3 bases and J dropped 0 bases, with 12 bases sitting between them. Germline lookup yields CDR1 KGHDR and CDR2 SFDVKD. The sample is drawn from a study of T-cell memory formation after mild COVID-19. Across the study: In these data, TCR clusters were largely donor specific.

Study findings and constraints: Researchers found some responding clones in pre-infection memory, a sign that cross-reactive memory joined. Shrinking CD4+ clones resided mostly in CM and EM, and CD8+ ones in EMRA.

This chain uses TRBV24-1 with TRBJ2-3; D gene unclear. The sample taken for sequencing was PBMCs or a T cell subset sorted from them (not recorded which). This TCR came from an adult woman who had mild COVID-19 (a few samples of this study predate the infection). Cell type and time point are not known. The CDR3 sequence: CATSDRGRASTDTQYF. The CDR3 coding sequence is TGTGCCACCAGTGATCGAGGTAGAGCGAGCACAGATACGCAGTATTTT.